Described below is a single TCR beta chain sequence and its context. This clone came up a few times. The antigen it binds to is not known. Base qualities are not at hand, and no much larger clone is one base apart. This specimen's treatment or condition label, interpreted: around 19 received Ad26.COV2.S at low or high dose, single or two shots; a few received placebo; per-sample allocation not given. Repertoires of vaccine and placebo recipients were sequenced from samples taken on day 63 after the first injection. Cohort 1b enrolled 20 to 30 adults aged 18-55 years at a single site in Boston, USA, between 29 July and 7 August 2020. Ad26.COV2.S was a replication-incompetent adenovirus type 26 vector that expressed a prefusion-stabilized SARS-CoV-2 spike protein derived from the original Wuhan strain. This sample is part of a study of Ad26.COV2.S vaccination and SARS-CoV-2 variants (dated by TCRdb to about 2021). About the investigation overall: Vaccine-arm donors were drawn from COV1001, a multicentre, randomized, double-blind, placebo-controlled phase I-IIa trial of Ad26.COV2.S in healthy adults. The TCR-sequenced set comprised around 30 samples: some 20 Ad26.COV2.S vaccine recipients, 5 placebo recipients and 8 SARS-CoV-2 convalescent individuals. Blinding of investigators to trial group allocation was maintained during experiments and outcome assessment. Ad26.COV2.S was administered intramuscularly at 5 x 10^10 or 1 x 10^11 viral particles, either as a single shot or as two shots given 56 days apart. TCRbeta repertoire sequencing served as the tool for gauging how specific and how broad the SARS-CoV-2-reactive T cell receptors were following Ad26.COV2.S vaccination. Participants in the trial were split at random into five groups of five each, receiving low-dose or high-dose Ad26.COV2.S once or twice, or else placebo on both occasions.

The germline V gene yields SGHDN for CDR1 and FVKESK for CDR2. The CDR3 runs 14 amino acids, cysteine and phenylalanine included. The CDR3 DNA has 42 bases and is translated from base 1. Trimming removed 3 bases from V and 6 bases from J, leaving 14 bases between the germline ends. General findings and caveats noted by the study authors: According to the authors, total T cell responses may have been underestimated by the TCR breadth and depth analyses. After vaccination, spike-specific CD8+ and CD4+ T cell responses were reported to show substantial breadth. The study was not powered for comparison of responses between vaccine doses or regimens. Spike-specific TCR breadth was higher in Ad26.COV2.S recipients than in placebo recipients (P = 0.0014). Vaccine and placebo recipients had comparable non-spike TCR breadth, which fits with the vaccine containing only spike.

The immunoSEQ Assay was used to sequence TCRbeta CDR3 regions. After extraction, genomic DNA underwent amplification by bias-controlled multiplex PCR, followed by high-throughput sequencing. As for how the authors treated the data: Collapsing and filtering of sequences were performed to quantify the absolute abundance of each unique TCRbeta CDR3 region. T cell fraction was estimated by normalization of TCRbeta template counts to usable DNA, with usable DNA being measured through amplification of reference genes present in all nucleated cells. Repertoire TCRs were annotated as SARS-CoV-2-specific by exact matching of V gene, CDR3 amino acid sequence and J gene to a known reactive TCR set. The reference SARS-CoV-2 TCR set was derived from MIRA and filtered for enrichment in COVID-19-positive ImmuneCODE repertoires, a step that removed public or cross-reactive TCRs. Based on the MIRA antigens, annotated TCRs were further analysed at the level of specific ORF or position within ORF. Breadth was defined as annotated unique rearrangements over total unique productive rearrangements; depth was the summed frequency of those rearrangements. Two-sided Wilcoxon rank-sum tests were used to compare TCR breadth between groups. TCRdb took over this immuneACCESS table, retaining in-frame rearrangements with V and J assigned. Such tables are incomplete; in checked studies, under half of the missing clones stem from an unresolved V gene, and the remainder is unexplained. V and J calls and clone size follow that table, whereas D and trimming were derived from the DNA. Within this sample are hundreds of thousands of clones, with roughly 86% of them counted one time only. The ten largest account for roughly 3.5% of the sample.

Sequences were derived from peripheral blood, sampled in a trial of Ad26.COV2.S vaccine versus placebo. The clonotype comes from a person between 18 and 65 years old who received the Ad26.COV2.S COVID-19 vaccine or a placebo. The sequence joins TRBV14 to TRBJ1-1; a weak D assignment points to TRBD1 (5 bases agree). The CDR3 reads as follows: CASSHLKWGSEAFF. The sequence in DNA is TGTGCCAGCAGCCATCTTAAGTGGGGGTCTGAAGCTTTCTTT. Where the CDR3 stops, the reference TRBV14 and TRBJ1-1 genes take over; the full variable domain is EAGVTQFPSHSVIEKGQTVTLRCDPISGHDNLYWYRRVMGKEIKFLLHFVKESKQDESGMPNNRFLAERTGGTYSTLKVQPAELEDSGVYFCASSHLKWGSEAFFGQGTRLTVV.